This T cell receptor (beta chain) was sequenced in a study of shared clonotypes between healthy human individuals. Execution of the assay was at deep level. The data were produced by immunoSEQ multiplex PCR, yet TCRdb's version contains in-frame clones alone and is incomplete. Altogether around 2,000,000 clones are present, about 93% being singletons, with the ten largest covering under 2%. The V gene lost 2 bases and the J gene lost 6 bases, with 9 bases spanning the gap. The CDR3 runs 13 residues. Germline V gives CDR1 MNHNY, CDR2 SVGAGI (reference sequence). Positively selected for CCR7, the CD45RO-negative cells used as naive CD8 cells excluded terminally differentiated effector memory CD45RA+ cells.

The V call is TRBV6-6, the J call TRBJ2-3; D call uncertain. The sample taken for sequencing was naive CD8+ T cells from PBMCs. The clonotype was recovered from a man between 18 and 29 years old in good health. Some clones in this sample may be carry-over from other donors' samples. The CDR3 region has the DNA TGTGCCAGCAGTTACAATCCGCGTGATACGCAGTATTTT. Its protein product is CASSYNPRDTQYF.